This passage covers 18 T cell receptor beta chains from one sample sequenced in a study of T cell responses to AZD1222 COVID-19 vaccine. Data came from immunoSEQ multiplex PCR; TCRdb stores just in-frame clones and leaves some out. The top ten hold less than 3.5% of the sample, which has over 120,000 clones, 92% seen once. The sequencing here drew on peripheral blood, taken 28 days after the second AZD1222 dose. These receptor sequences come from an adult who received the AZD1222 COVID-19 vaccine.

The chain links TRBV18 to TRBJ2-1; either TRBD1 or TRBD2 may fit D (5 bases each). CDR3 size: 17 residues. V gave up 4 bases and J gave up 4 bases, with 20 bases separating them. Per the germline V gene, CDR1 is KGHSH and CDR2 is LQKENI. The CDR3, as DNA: TGTGCCAGCTCACACCCTTCCCGGGACGCAGGATACAATGAGCAGTTCTTC. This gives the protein CASSHPSRDAGYNEQFF.

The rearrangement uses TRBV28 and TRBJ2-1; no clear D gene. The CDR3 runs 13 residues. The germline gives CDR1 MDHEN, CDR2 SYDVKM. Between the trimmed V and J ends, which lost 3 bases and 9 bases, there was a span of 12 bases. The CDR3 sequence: CASSFQKLGEQFF. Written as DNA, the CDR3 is TGTGCCAGCAGTTTCCAAAAGTTAGGTGAGCAGTTCTTC. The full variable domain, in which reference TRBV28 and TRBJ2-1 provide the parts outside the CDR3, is DVKVTQSSRYLVKRTGEKVFLECVQDMDHENMFWYRQDPGLGLRLIYFSYDVKMKEKGDIPEGYSVSREKKERFSLILESASTNQTSMYLCASSFQKLGEQFFGPGTRLTVL.

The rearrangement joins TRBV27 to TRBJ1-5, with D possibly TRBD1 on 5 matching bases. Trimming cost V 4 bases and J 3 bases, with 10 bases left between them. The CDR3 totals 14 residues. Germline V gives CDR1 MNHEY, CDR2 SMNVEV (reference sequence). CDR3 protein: CASSSGQFNQPQHF. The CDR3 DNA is TGTGCCAGCAGTTCGGGGCAGTTCAATCAGCCCCAGCATTTT.

CDR3 protein: CASSPRTGDNSPLHF. The CDR3 DNA is TGTGCCAGCTCACCAAGGACAGGGGATAATTCACCCCTCCACTTT. The V and J genes are TRBV18 and TRBJ1-6, with 9 bases aligning to TRBD1. V lost 2 bases to trimming and J lost 5 bases; unmatched junction nucleotides: 1. Germline CDR1 KGHSH, CDR2 LQKENI. The length of the CDR3 is 15 residues.

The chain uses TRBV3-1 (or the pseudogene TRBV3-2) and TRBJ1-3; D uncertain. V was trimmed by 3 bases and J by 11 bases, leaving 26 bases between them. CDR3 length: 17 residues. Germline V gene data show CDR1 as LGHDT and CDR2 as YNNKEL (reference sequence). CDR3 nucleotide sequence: TGTGCCAGCAGCCACCAAGAGGGTTCTTCGGCGGTCTGGGCCATATATTTT. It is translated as CASSHQEGSSAVWAIYF.

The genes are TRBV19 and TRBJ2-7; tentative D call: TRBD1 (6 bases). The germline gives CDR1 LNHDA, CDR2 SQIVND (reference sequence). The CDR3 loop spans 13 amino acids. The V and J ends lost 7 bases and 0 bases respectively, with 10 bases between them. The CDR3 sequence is CASTGTNSYEQYF. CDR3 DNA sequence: TGTGCCAGTACCGGGACAAACTCCTACGAGCAGTACTTC.

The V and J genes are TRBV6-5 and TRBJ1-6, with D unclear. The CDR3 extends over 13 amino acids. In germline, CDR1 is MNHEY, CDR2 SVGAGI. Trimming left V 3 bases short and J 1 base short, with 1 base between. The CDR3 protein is CASSYSYNSPLHF. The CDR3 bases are TGTGCCAGCAGTTATTCCTATAATTCACCCCTCCACTTT.

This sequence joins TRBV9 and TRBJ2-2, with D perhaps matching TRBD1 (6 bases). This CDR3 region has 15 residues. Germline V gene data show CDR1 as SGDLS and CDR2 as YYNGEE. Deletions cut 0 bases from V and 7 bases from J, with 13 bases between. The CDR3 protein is CASSVGQVIGGELFF. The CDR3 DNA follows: TGTGCCAGCAGCGTAGGACAGGTTATCGGCGGGGAGCTGTTTTTT.

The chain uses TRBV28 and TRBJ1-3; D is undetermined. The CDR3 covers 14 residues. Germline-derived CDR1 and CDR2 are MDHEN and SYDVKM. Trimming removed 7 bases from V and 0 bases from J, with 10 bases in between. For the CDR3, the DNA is TGTGCCAGCAAACAGTCCTTCTCTGGAAACACCATATATTTT. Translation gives CASKQSFSGNTIYF.

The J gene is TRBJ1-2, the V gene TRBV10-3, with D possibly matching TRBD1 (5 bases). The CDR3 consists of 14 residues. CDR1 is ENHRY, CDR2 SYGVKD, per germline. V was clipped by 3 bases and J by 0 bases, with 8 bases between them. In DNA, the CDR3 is TGTGCCATCAGTGACAGGGCAACTAACTATGGCTACACCTTC. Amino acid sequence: CAISDRATNYGYTF.

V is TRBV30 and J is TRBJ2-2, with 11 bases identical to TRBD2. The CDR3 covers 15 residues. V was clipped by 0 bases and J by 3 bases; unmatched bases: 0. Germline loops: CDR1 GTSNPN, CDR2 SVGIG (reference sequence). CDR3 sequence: CAWSVLAGDTGELFF. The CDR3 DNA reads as TGTGCCTGGAGTGTACTAGCGGGAGACACCGGGGAGCTGTTTTTT.

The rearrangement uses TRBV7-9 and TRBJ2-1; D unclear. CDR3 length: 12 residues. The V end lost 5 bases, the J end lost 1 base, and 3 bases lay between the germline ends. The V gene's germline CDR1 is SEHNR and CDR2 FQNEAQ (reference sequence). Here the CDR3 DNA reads TGTGCCAGCAGCCGATCCTACAATGAGCAGTTCTTC. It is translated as CASSRSYNEQFF. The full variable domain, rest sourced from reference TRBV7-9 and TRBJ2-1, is DTGVSQNPRHKITKRGQNVTFRCDPISEHNRLYWYRQTLGQGPEFLTYFQNEAQLEKSRLLSDRFSAERPKGSFSTLEIQRTEQGDSAMYLCASSRSYNEQFFGPGTRLTVL.

Here the CDR3 reads CASSYWGARLNTEAFF. In DNA form, the CDR3 reads TGTGCCAGCAGTTACTGGGGGGCGAGACTGAACACTGAAGCTTTCTTT. The chain links TRBV6-5 to TRBJ1-1; possibly TRBD1 for D (6 bases). V gave up 1 base and J gave up 0 bases, with 12 bases separating them. Germline lookup yields CDR1 MNHEY and CDR2 SVGAGI. CDR3 size: 16 residues.

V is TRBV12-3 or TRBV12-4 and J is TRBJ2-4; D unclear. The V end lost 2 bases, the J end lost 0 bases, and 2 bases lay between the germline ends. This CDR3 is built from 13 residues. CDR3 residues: CASSLLAKNIQYF. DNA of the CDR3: TGTGCCAGCAGTTTACTAGCCAAAAACATTCAGTACTTC.

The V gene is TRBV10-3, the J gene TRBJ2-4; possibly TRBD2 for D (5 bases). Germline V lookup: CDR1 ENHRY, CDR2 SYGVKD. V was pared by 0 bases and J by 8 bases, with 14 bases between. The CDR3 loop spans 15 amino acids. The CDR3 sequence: CAISESGAMRDIQYF. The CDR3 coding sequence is TGTGCCATCAGTGAGTCGGGAGCAATGAGGGACATTCAGTACTTC.

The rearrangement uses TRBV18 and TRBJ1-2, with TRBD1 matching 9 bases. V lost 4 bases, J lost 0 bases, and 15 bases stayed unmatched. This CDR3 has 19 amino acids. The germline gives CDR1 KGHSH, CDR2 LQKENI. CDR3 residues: CASSHLSPGQGPSNYGYTF. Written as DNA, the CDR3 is TGTGCCAGCTCACATCTGTCACCGGGACAGGGACCTTCTAACTATGGCTACACCTTC.

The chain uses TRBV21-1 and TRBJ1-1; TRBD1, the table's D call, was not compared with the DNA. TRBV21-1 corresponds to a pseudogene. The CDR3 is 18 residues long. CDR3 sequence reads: CASSKALGPGQGNAEAFF. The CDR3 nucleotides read TGTGCCAGCAGCAAAGCGCTGGGGCCGGGACAGGGAAACGCTGAAGCTTTCTTT.

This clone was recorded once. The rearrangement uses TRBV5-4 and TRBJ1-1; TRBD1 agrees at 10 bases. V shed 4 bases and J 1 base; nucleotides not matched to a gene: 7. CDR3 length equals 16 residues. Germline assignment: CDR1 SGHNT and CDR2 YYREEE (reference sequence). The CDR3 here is CASSKGTGERNTEAFF. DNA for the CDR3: TGTGCCAGCAGCAAAGGGACAGGGGAACGGAACACTGAAGCTTTCTTT.